Following are 8 T cell receptor beta chains from one sample sequenced in a study of a mutant IDH1 vaccine in newly diagnosed glioma. For these receptors, no antigen is known. Using immunoSEQ multiplex PCR, the repertoire was profiled, and TCRdb retains in-frame clones only, with some absent. In the table there are roughly 70,000 clones, around 84% of which are singletons. Time point: week 11, during vaccination. A 20-mer mutant IDH1 peptide at 300 ug was injected subcutaneously with topical imiquimod. The sequenced sample was PBMCs, obtained from a glioma patient whose treatment included an IDH1 peptide vaccine. The receptors stem from a woman between 50 and 59 years old with glioma.

V and J are TRBV4-1 and TRBJ1-4; 8 nucleotides match TRBD1. Unmatched junction bases numbered 11, after V lost 0 bases and J lost 8 bases. The CDR3 loop spans 17 amino acids. Germline values: CDR1 MGHRA, CDR2 YSYEKL. The CDR3 loop reads CASSQDGDRGTGEKLFF. In DNA form, the CDR3 reads TGCGCCAGCAGCCAAGATGGCGACAGGGGAACGGGGGAAAAACTGTTTTTT.

This chain connects TRBV6-5 to TRBJ2-7; 15 bases map to TRBD2. V was clipped by 6 bases and J by 4 bases; unmatched bases: 4. The CDR3 sequence is 15 residues long. CDR1 MNHEY and CDR2 SVGAGI come from the germline V gene. The CDR3 bases are TGTGCCAGCAGGGGACTAGCGGGGGGTCGGTACGAGCAGTACTTC. Amino acid sequence: CASRGLAGGRYEQYF.

The chain couples TRBV5-4 to TRBJ1-1; D not resolved. CDR1 is SGHNT, CDR2 YYREEE, per germline (reference sequence). V was pared by 4 bases and J by 1 base, with 11 bases between. This CDR3 region has 14 residues. DNA of the CDR3: TGTGCCAGCAGCAATCCTCCTACGAACACTGAAGCTTTCTTT. It is translated as CASSNPPTNTEAFF. The entire variable domain, with the rest obtained from reference TRBV5-4 and TRBJ1-1, is as follows: ETGVTQSPTHLIKTRGQQVTLRCSSQSGHNTVSWYQQALGQGPQFIFQYYREEENGRGNFPPRFSGLQFPNYSSELNVNALELDDSALYLCASSNPPTNTEAFFGQGTRLTVV.

V is TRBV19 and J is TRBJ1-6, with a possible D match to TRBD1 (6 bases). V was clipped by 3 bases and J by 7 bases, with 19 bases between them. Germline V gene lookup returns CDR1 LNHDA and CDR2 SQIVND (reference sequence). This CDR3 contains 17 residues. CDR3 bases: TGTGCCAGTAGTATCGGAGGCAGGGGAGTTCCGAATTCACCCCTCCACTTT. This sequence encodes CASSIGGRGVPNSPLHF.

The chain links TRBV7-8 to TRBJ1-3; D is possibly TRBD1 (6 bases). In germline, CDR1 is SGHVS, CDR2 FQNEAQ. V lost 8 bases to trimming and J lost 0 bases, with 14 bases between them. The CDR3 contains 15 residues. CDR3: CASSRQASSGNTIYF. The CDR3 coding sequence is TGTGCCAGCTCAAGACAGGCGAGCTCTGGAAACACCATATATTTT.

The chain recombines TRBV6-5 with TRBJ1-2; D is uncertain. Germline V gene lookup returns CDR1 MNHEY and CDR2 SVGAGI. CDR3 size: 13 residues. Trimming removed 2 bases from V and 8 bases from J, with 12 bases in between. The CDR3 reads CASSYGVERGYTF. CDR3 DNA sequence: TGTGCCAGCAGTTACGGGGTAGAACGGGGCTACACCTTC.

The chain is built from TRBV15 and TRBJ2-7, with D uncertain. Germline lookup yields CDR1 LNHNV and CDR2 YYDKDF (reference sequence). CDR3 size: 14 residues. V was clipped by 2 bases and J by 1 base, with 9 bases between them. The CDR3 loop is CATSRLTASYEQYF. The DNA of the CDR3 is TGTGCCACCAGCAGACTAACAGCATCCTACGAGCAGTACTTC.

This chain connects TRBV6-1 to TRBJ2-1; the D is unclear. V dropped 4 bases and J dropped 6 bases, with 13 bases sitting between them. Germline CDR1 MNHNS, CDR2 SASEGT. This CDR3 is built from 14 residues. The CDR3 is CASSGQVGLNEQFF. The DNA of the CDR3 is TGTGCCAGCAGTGGCCAAGTTGGTCTCAATGAGCAGTTCTTC.